Given below is one T cell receptor (beta chain) in context. The data derive from a study of blood T cell repertoires in COVID-19. CDR1 and CDR2 (germline): SNHLY, FYNNEI. The CDR3 is 15 residues long. V was pared by 6 bases and J by 5 bases, with 9 bases of the junction left unmatched. Sequencing was performed with immunoSEQ multiplex PCR; in TCRdb, only in-frame clones are kept and a portion is missing. The sample lists more than 120,000 clones; 85% were seen once. This rearrangement joins TRBV2 to TRBJ1-5; 8 bases agree with TRBD1. The sequence was collected from a human donor with acute or convalescent COVID-19. The donor label of this sample is uncertain. Source material: peripheral blood. In nucleotides, the CDR3 is TGTGCCAGCAGCGTCAGGGGGCGCGGCGATCAGCCCCAGCATTTT. Amino acids: CASSVRGRGDQPQHF.